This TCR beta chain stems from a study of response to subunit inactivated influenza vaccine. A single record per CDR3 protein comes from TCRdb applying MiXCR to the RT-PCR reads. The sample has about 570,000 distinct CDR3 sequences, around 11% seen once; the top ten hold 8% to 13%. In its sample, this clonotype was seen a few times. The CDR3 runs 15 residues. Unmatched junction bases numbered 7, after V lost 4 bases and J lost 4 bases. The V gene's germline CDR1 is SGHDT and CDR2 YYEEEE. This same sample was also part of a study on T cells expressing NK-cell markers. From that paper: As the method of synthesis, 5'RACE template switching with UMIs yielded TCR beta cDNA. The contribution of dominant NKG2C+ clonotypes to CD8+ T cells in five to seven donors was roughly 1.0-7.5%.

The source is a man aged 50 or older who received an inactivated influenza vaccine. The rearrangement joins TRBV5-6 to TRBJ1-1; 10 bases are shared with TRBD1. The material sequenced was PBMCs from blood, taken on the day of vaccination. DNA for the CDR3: TGTGCCAGCAGCGTGTACCGGGACAGGGGCACTGAAGCTTTCTTT. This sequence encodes CASSVYRDRGTEAFF.